This entry is about one T cell receptor beta chain. Data came from immunoSEQ multiplex PCR; TCRdb stores just in-frame clones and leaves some out. The table has roughly 510,000 clones, around 88% seen once. The CDR3 consists of 14 residues. Germline V gives CDR1 SGHTA, CDR2 FQGNSA. V was pared by 0 bases and J by 6 bases, with 9 bases between. The data derive from a study of Ad26.COV2.S vaccination and SARS-CoV-2 variants. Described treatment: some 20 received Ad26.COV2.S at low or high dose, single or two shots; a few received placebo; per-sample allocation not given. Sampling occurred on day 63 after the first vaccine or placebo injection.

The specimen comprised peripheral blood, sampled in a trial of Ad26.COV2.S vaccine versus placebo. This TCR was recovered from a person between 18 and 59 years old who received the Ad26.COV2.S COVID-19 vaccine or a placebo. V and J are TRBV7-2 and TRBJ2-1; D is possibly TRBD1 (6 bases). CDR3 DNA: TGTGCCAGCAGCTTAGCTCGGGACACCAATGAGCAGTTCTTC. Translation: CASSLARDTNEQFF.